The clone carrying this T cell receptor beta chain was recorded many times. The target antigen is unknown. This entry is derived from a study of identical twins. Study-level points and caveats: Abundant beta clonotypes from cord blood bore fewer insertions; memory repertoires lacked this pattern.

The CDR3 runs to 13 residues. Germline V gene sequence: CDR1 SGHRS, CDR2 YFSETQ. V was shortened by 8 bases and J by 2 bases, with 13 bases between the two germline ends. TCRdb re-derived calls from the 5' RACE reads in MiXCR, one entry per CDR3 protein. The sample records fewer than 450,000 distinct CDR3 sequences, roughly 10% being singletons. Sequences were obtained from naive T cells sorted from blood. The sequence came from a woman between 45 and 65 years old in good health. This rearrangement joins TRBV5-1 to TRBJ1-2, with unresolved D. The CDR3, as DNA: TGCGCCAGTACCCTAGGCCTAAACTATGGCTACACCTTC. It translates to CASTLGLNYGYTF.